A single sample gave rise to the 27 T cell receptor beta chains below, sequenced in a study of T cell responses to AZD1222 COVID-19 vaccine (dated by TCRdb to the early 2020s). The library was built by means of the immunoSEQ multiplex PCR assay. The clones in this table, taken by TCRdb from immuneACCESS, are in-frame only. Not every clone is retained; where verified, under half of the shortfall comes from an unresolved V gene, and the cause of the rest is unknown. The sample table lists approximately 100,000 clones, 92% of them with a count of one. The ten largest clones add up to roughly 5.2% of the sample. This specimen's time point label, interpreted: baseline before first vaccination. The specimen was peripheral blood, collected on day 0 of AZD1222 vaccination. The receptors stem from an adult in good health.

The genes are TRBV27 and TRBJ2-7; 8 bases map to TRBD2. CDR1 MNHEY and CDR2 SMNVEV come from the germline V gene (reference sequence). There are 16 residues in the CDR3. Trimming cost V 2 bases and J 0 bases; bases outside gene matches: 6. The CDR3 DNA reads TGTGCCAGCAGTTTAGGGAGCGGGAGTAGCTCCTACGAGCAGTACTTC. Residues: CASSLGSGSSSYEQYF.

The table lists this clone with a count of one. The V and J genes are TRBV6-1 and TRBJ2-1; 10 bases line up with TRBD2. V shed 3 bases and J 4 bases; nucleotides not matched to a gene: 6. CDR3 size: 16 residues. Germline CDR1 reads MNHNS; CDR2 reads SASEGT. CDR3: CASSDAGTSAYNEQFF. CDR3 sequence (DNA): TGTGCCAGCAGTGATGCCGGGACTAGCGCATACAATGAGCAGTTCTTC.

The chain links TRBV13 to TRBJ2-1, with TRBD2 matching over 7 bases. Germline trimming cut 7 bases from V and 3 bases from J; bases unmatched to any gene: 15. The CDR3 extends over 17 amino acids. In germline, CDR1 is PRHDT, CDR2 FYEKMQ (reference sequence). The CDR3 region is CASTSRRLAALYNEQFF. As DNA, the CDR3 is TGTGCCAGCACCTCTAGGAGGCTAGCGGCCCTCTACAATGAGCAGTTCTTC.

This chain links TRBV5-5 with TRBJ2-3; the D gene is possibly TRBD1 (5 bases). V was cut by 3 bases and J by 0 bases, with 20 bases left in between. CDR1 and CDR2 from the germline V gene are SGHKS and YYEKEE (reference sequence). This CDR3 is built from 18 residues. CDR3 in DNA: TGTGCCAGCAGCTGGTGGATGACCGACAGATATAGCACAGATACGCAGTATTTT. Encoded protein: CASSWWMTDRYSTDTQYF. The variable domain in full, with the rest retrieved from reference TRBV5-5 and TRBJ2-3, is DAGVTQSPTHLIKTRGQQVTLRCSPISGHKSVSWYQQVLGQGPQFIFQYYEKEERGRGNFPDRFSARQFPNYSSELNVNALLLGDSALYLCASSWWMTDRYSTDTQYFGPGTRLTVL.

The V and J genes are TRBV7-9 and TRBJ1-1; TRBD1 matches 7 bases. This CDR3 spans 15 amino acids. The V gene's germline CDR1 is SEHNR and CDR2 FQNEAQ (reference sequence). The V segment lost 5 bases and the J segment 0 bases; nucleotides outside the gene matches: 6. The CDR3 is CASSRTGALNTEAFF. The CDR3 DNA follows: TGTGCCAGCAGCCGTACAGGGGCCCTGAACACTGAAGCTTTCTTT.

The DNA of the CDR3 is TGTGCCAGCAGCCTTTTAGGGGCACCTAATTCACCCCTCCACTTT. Translation: CASSLLGAPNSPLHF. The genes are TRBV7-2 and TRBJ1-6; a weak D match, TRBD1 (5 bases). Germline lookup yields CDR1 SGHTA and CDR2 FQGNSA. The CDR3 is 15 residues long. With 5 bases removed from V and 6 bases from J, the gap between germline ends came to 14 bases.

This chain connects TRBV6-6 to TRBJ1-4; 8 bases line up with TRBD1. Germline CDR1 reads MNHNY; CDR2 reads SVGAGI (reference sequence). The length of the CDR3 is 15 residues. With 1 base clipped from V and 8 bases from J, the junction kept 6 bases outside the gene matches. The CDR3 loop reads CASSYFRGLGEKLFF. In DNA, the CDR3 is TGTGCCAGCAGTTACTTCAGGGGGCTAGGCGAAAAACTGTTTTTT.

V gene TRBV7-3 combines with J gene TRBJ2-1; D might be TRBD2 (6 bases). The germline V gene has CDR1 SGHTA and CDR2 FQGTGA. Trimming removed 4 bases at V and 9 bases at J, with 13 bases between. This CDR3 is built from 13 residues. In nucleotides, the CDR3 is TGTGCCAGCAGCTCCCGATCTAGCGCTGAGCAGTTCTTC. Translated: CASSSRSSAEQFF.

V gene TRBV7-3 combines with J gene TRBJ2-1; 10 bases align to TRBD2. CDR1 and CDR2 from the germline V gene are SGHTA and FQGTGA. The CDR3 has 14 amino acids. The J segment lost 7 bases and the V segment lost 5 bases, leaving 5 bases of the junction unmatched. The CDR3 DNA follows: TGTGCCAGCAGCACCGGGACTAGCGCTAATGAGCAGTTCTTC. Encoded protein: CASSTGTSANEQFF.

This chain links TRBV11-2 with TRBJ2-3; D is possibly TRBD1 (6 bases). V shed 4 bases and J shed 2 bases, with 10 bases lying between them. Germline CDR1 SGHAT, CDR2 FQNNGV. This CDR3 comprises 14 residues. CDR3 nucleotide sequence: TGTGCCAGCAGCTCGGGGACATACACAGATACGCAGTATTTT. Its translation is CASSSGTYTDTQYF. The full variable domain, rest sourced from reference TRBV11-2 and TRBJ2-3, is EAGVAQSPRYKIIEKRQSVAFWCNPISGHATLYWYQQILGQGPKLLIQFQNNGVVDDSQLPKDRFSAERLKGVDSTLKIQPAKLEDSAVYLCASSSGTYTDTQYFGPGTRLTVL.

J is TRBJ1-2 and V is TRBV10-1, with D unclear. The ends were cut back, 3 bases at V and 8 bases at J, with 4 bases in the middle. The CDR3 has 10 residues. The germline gives CDR1 WNHNN, CDR2 SYGVQD (reference sequence). The CDR3 DNA reads TGCGCCAGCAGTGAACGAGGCTACACCTTC. Translating gives CASSERGYTF.

The chain is built from TRBV30 and TRBJ2-7; D uncertain. Germline V gene lookup returns CDR1 GTSNPN and CDR2 SVGIG (reference sequence). This CDR3 region has 12 residues. Trimming removed 3 bases from V and 5 bases from J, with 11 bases in between. CDR3 sequence: CAWRWQRDEQYF. CDR3 DNA sequence: TGTGCCTGGAGATGGCAGCGCGACGAGCAGTACTTC. Together with reference TRBV30 and TRBJ2-7, the CDR3 gives the full variable domain: SQTIHQWPATLVQPVGSPLSLECTVEGTSNPNLYWYRQAAGRGLQLLFYSVGIGQISSEVPQNLSASRPQDRQFILSSKKLLLSDSGFYLCAWRWQRDEQYFGPGTRLTVT.

J is TRBJ1-5 and V is TRBV30; the D is unclear. Germline V gene lookup returns CDR1 GTSNPN and CDR2 SVGIG (reference sequence). Trimming took 0 bases from V and 2 from J, leaving 5 bases between them. This CDR3 is built from 13 residues. In DNA form, the CDR3 reads TGTGCCTGGAGTGTTACTGGCAATCAGCCCCAGCATTTT. It is translated as CAWSVTGNQPQHF.

The CDR3 DNA sequence: TGTGCCATCAGTGGCAGGGGGACTAGCGGAAAAGAGACCCAGTACTTC. Translating gives CAISGRGTSGKETQYF. The chain joins TRBV10-3 to TRBJ2-5, with 11 bases aligning to TRBD2. V lost 4 bases and J lost 3; bases outside the gene matches: 7. The CDR3 spans 16 residues. Per the germline V gene, CDR1 is ENHRY and CDR2 is SYGVKD.

The V call is TRBV5-1, the J call TRBJ2-1; D possibly uses TRBD1 or TRBD2 (7 bases each). Per the germline V gene, CDR1 is SGHRS and CDR2 is YFSETQ. The length of the CDR3 is 15 residues. The V end was cut by 2 bases, the J end by 6 bases, with 15 bases between. The CDR3 DNA reads TGCGCCAGCAGCTTCGTTCAGGGGGGGATCAATGAGCAGTTCTTC. The encoded protein is CASSFVQGGINEQFF. Together with reference TRBV5-1 and TRBJ2-1, the CDR3 gives the full variable domain: KAGVTQTPRYLIKTRGQQVTLSCSPISGHRSVSWYQQTPGQGLQFLFEYFSETQRNKGNFPGRFSGRQFSNSRSEMNVSTLELGDSALYLCASSFVQGGINEQFFGPGTRLTVL.

This chain connects TRBV7-9 to TRBJ1-5, with TRBD1 matching 7 bases. This CDR3 has 14 residues. Germline values: CDR1 SEHNR, CDR2 FQNEAQ (reference sequence). V lost 5 bases and J lost 1; bases outside the gene matches: 2. The CDR3 nucleotides are TGTGCCAGCAGCACGGGACAGAGCAATCAGCCCCAGCATTTT. Its protein is CASSTGQSNQPQHF.

Only one count was recorded for this clone. The chain combines TRBV28 with TRBJ1-5, with TRBD1 matching 7 bases. V trimming: 8 bases; J trimming: 4 bases; junction bases outside the gene matches: 14. CDR1 MDHEN and CDR2 SYDVKM come from the germline V gene. CDR3 length equals 16 residues. CDR3 amino acids: CASGPGTAHGNQPQHF. Written as DNA, the CDR3 is TGTGCCAGCGGGCCTGGGACAGCTCATGGAAATCAGCCCCAGCATTTT.

The chain employs TRBV5-1 and TRBJ2-2; D is unresolved. The CDR3 sequence is 13 residues long. Germline lookup yields CDR1 SGHRS and CDR2 YFSETQ. The V end was cut by 4 bases, the J end by 6 bases, with 10 bases between. The CDR3 spells CASSEQFPGELFF. The CDR3 DNA is TGCGCCAGCAGCGAACAATTCCCCGGGGAGCTGTTTTTT.

The chain uses TRBV29-1 and TRBJ2-2; 10 bases are shared with TRBD1. Germline values: CDR1 SQVTM, CDR2 ANQGSEA. The trim removed 7 bases at V and 0 bases at J, leaving 2 bases unmatched. CDR3 length equals 14 residues. CDR3 sequence reads: CSAGQGANTGELFF. The CDR3, as DNA: TGCAGCGCCGGACAGGGGGCGAACACCGGGGAGCTGTTTTTT.

The V call is TRBV7-2, the J call TRBJ2-1; D gene unclear. Germline lookup yields CDR1 SGHTA and CDR2 FQGNSA. Trimming removed 2 bases at V and 4 bases at J, with 9 bases between. This CDR3 region has 14 residues. The CDR3 spells CASSLIGGYNEQFF. For the CDR3, the DNA is TGTGCCAGCAGCTTAATCGGCGGATACAATGAGCAGTTCTTC.

The V call is TRBV5-6, the J call TRBJ1-3; possible D gene TRBD1, 5 bases. CDR3 size: 15 residues. The V gene lost 4 bases and the J gene lost 2 bases, with 13 bases spanning the gap. The germline V gene has CDR1 SGHDT and CDR2 YYEEEE. The CDR3 is CASSLTPGPGNTIYF. CDR3 sequence (DNA): TGTGCCAGCAGCCTGACCCCAGGGCCTGGAAACACCATATATTTT.

The V and J genes are TRBV7-3 and TRBJ2-3; D gene ambiguous. Germline CDR1 SGHTA, CDR2 FQGTGA. This CDR3 spans 12 amino acids. Trimming removed 2 bases from V and 6 bases from J, with 6 bases in between. Here the CDR3 reads CASSLGRDTQYF. As DNA, the CDR3 is TGTGCCAGCAGCTTAGGAAGGGATACGCAGTATTTT.

This chain links TRBV6-1 with TRBJ2-3; 9 bases are shared with TRBD2. Germline V gene sequence: CDR1 MNHNS, CDR2 SASEGT. The CDR3 has 17 residues. Trimming took 3 bases from V and 0 from J; bases not matched to a gene: 7. The CDR3 DNA reads TGTGCCAGCAGTGAGCGCCCAACTAGCGGGAGCACAGATACGCAGTATTTT. This encodes CASSERPTSGSTDTQYF.

The gene calls are TRBV12-2 and TRBJ1-5. TRBV12-2 is recorded as a pseudogene. The CDR3 has 17 amino acids. This CDR3 reads CASRDFRGDYSNQPQHF. DNA of the CDR3: TGTGCAAGTCGCGACTTCCGGGGGGACTATAGCAATCAGCCCCAGCATTTT.

The gene calls are TRBV6-5 and TRBJ1-2, with D unclear. The length of the CDR3 is 15 residues. Germline V gene sequence: CDR1 MNHEY, CDR2 SVGAGI. V gave up 4 bases and J gave up 4 bases, with 16 bases separating them. The CDR3 protein is CASSSGQAKGYGYTF. The CDR3 DNA follows: TGTGCCAGCAGTTCCGGGCAGGCGAAGGGCTATGGCTACACCTTC.

J is TRBJ1-1 and V is TRBV9, with 7 positions matching TRBD1. After removal of 4 bases from V and 1 base from J, the junction contained 7 bases not matched to a gene. From germline, CDR1 is SGDLS and CDR2 YYNGEE. The CDR3 spans 15 residues. CDR3 loop: CASSPQGGPNTEAFF. The DNA of the CDR3 is TGTGCCAGCAGCCCCCAGGGGGGACCGAACACTGAAGCTTTCTTT.

The table lists this clone with a count of one. The chain uses TRBV6-1 and TRBJ2-5, with D tentatively TRBD1 (6 bases). Germline assignment: CDR1 MNHNS and CDR2 SASEGT. The CDR3 contains 16 residues. Trimming pared 2 bases from V and 5 bases from J, leaving 18 bases between. CDR3 protein: CASSELGAPREETQYF. CDR3 in DNA: TGTGCCAGCAGTGAACTGGGGGCCCCTAGGGAGGAGACCCAGTACTTC.